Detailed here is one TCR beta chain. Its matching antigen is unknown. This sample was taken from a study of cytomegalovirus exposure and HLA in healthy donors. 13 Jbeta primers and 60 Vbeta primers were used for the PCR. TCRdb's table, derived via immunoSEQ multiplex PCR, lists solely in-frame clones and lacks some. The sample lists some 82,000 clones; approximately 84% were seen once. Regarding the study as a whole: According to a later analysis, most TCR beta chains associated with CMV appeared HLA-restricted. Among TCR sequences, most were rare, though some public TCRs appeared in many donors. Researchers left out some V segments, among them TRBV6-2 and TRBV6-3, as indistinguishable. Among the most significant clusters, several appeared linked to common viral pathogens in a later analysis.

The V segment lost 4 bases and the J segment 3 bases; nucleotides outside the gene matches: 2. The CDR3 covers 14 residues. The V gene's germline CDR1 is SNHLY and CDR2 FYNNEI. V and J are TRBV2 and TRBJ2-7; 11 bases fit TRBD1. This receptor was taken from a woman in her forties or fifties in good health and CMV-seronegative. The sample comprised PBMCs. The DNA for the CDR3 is TGTGCCAGCAGTGGGGGACAGGGGGTCTACGAGCAGTACTTC. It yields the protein CASSGGQGVYEQYF.